The clone carrying this T cell receptor (beta chain) was observed many times. Antigen: not known. The data were obtained in a study of T-cell memory formation after mild COVID-19. For the study at large: TCR clustering was largely donor specific.

TCRdb analysed the 5' RACE reads with MiXCR anew, one entry per CDR3 protein. The sample has around 200,000 distinct CDR3 sequences, 9.5% seen once. Study-wide results and limits: Memory from before infection featured some responding clones, which suggests cross-reactive memory joined. Later expanders leaned toward CD4+, whereas clones contracting from day 15 to 85 were balanced CD4/CD8. For second-wave clones that peaked at day 37, SARS-CoV-2 specificity went unverified.

V gave up 2 bases and J gave up 4 bases; unmatched junction bases: 3. Germline CDR1 and CDR2: SGHTA and FQGNSA. The CDR3 has 14 residues. The chain carries TRBV7-2 and TRBJ2-3; 7 bases align to TRBD1. The receptor's source is a man between 18 and 29 years old who had mild COVID-19 (a few samples of this study predate the infection). Cell type and time point are not known. Input material: PBMCs or a T cell subset sorted from them (not recorded which). The DNA of the CDR3 is TGTGCCAGCAGCTTAAGGGGGCACCCAGATACGCAGTATTTT. Protein product: CASSLRGHPDTQYF.